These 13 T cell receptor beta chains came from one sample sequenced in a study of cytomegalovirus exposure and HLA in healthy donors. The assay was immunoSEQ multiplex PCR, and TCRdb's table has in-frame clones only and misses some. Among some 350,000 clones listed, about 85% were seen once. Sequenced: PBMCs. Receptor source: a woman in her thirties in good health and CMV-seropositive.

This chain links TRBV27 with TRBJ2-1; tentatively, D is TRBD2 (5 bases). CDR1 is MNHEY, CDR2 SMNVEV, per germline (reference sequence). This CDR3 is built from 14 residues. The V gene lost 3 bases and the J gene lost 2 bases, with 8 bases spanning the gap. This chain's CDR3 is CASSFSGTYNEQFF. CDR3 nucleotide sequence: TGTGCCAGCAGTTTCAGCGGTACCTACAATGAGCAGTTCTTC.

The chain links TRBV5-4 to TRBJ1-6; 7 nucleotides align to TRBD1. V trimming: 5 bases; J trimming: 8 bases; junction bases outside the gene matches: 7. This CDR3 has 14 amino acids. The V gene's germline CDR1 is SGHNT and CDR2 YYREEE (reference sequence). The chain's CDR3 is CASSYDRDYSPLHF. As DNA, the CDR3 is TGTGCCAGCAGTTATGACAGGGACTATTCACCCCTCCACTTT.

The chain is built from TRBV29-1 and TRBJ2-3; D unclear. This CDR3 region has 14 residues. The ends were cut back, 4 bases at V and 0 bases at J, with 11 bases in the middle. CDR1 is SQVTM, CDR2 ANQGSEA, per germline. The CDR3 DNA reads TGCAGCGTTGGTTCCCGGATTAGCACAGATACGCAGTATTTT. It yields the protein CSVGSRISTDTQYF.

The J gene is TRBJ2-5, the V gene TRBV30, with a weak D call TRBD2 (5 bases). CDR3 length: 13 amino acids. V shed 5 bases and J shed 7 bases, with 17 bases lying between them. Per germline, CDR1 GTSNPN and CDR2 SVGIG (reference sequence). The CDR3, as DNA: TGTGCCTGGGACGGATGGCGGGCGGGGACCCAGTACTTC. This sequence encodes CAWDGWRAGTQYF.

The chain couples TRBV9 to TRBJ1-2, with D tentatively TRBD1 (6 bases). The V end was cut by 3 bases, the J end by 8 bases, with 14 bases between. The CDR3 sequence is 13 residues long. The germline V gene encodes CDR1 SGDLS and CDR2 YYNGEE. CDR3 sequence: CASSEGGPGGYTF. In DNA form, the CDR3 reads TGTGCCAGCAGCGAAGGGGGGCCGGGCGGCTACACCTTC.

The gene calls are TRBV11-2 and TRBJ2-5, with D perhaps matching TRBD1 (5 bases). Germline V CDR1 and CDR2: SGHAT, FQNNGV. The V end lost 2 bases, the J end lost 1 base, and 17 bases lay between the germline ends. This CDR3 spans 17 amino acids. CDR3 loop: CASSLRGGATLQETQYF. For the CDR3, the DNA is TGTGCCAGCAGCTTAAGGGGCGGCGCTACCCTCCAAGAGACCCAGTACTTC.

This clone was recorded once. The CDR3 reads CASSLAASTDTQYF. The CDR3 DNA sequence: TGCGCCAGCAGTCTAGCGGCCTCCACAGATACGCAGTATTTT. This chain connects TRBV4-3 to TRBJ2-3, with TRBD2 matching 7 bases. V lost 6 bases and J lost 2; bases outside the gene matches: 5. Germline V lookup: CDR1 LGHNA, CDR2 YSLEER. The CDR3 spans 14 residues.

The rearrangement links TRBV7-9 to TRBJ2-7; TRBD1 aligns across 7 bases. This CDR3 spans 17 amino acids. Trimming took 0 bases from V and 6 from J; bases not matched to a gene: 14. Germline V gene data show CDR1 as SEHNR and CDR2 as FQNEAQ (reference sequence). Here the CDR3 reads CASSLAVPSPGTVEQYF. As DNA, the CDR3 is TGTGCCAGCAGCTTAGCAGTACCCAGCCCTGGGACAGTCGAGCAGTACTTC.

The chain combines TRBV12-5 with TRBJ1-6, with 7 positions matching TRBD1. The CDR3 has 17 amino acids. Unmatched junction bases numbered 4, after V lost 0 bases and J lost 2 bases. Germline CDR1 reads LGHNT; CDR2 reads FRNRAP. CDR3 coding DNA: TGTGCTAGTGGTTTGGTAAACAGGGGCCCCTATAATTCACCCCTCCACTTT. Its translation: CASGLVNRGPYNSPLHF.

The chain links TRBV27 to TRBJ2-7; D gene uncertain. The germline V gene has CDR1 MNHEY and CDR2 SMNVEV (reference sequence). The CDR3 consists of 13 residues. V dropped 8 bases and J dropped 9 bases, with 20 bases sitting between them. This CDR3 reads CASGASPLPPQYF. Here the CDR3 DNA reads TGTGCCAGCGGAGCTAGTCCTCTCCCACCGCAGTACTTC.

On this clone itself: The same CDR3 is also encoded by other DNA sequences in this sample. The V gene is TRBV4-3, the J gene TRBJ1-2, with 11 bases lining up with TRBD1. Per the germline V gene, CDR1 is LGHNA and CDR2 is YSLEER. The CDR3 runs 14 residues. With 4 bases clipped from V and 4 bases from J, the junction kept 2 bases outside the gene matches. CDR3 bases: TGCGCCAGCAGCCCAGGACAGGGGGCCTATGGCTACACCTTC. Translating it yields CASSPGQGAYGYTF.

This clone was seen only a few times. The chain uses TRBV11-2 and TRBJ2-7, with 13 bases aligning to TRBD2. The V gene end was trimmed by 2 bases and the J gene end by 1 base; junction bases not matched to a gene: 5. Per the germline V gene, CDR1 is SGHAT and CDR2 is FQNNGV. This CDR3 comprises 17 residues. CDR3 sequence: CASSLPRTSGGSYEQYF. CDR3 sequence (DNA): TGTGCCAGCAGCTTACCCCGGACTAGCGGGGGTTCCTACGAGCAGTACTTC.

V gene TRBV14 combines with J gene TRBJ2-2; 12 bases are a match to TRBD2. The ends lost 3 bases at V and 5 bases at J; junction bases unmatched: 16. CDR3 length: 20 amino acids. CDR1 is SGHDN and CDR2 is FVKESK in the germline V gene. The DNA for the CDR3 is TGTGCCAGCAGCCACCCGAGGGCTAGCGGGAGGGCCGTTTCAACCGGGGAGCTGTTTTTT. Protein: CASSHPRASGRAVSTGELFF.